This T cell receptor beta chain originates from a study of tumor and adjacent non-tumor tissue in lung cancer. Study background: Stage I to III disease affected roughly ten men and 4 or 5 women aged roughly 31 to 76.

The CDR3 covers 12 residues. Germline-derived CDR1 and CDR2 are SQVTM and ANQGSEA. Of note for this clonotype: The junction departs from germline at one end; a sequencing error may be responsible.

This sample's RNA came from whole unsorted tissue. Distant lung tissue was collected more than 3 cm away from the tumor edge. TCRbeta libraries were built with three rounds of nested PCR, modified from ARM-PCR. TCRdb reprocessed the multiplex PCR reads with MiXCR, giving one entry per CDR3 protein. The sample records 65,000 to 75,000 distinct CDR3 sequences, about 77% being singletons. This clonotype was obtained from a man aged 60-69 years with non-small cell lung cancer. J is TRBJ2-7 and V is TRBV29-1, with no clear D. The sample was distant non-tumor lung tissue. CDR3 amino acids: CSVEYSVGKQYF. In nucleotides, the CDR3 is TGCAGCGTTGAGTACAGTGTGGGCAAGCAGTATTTC.